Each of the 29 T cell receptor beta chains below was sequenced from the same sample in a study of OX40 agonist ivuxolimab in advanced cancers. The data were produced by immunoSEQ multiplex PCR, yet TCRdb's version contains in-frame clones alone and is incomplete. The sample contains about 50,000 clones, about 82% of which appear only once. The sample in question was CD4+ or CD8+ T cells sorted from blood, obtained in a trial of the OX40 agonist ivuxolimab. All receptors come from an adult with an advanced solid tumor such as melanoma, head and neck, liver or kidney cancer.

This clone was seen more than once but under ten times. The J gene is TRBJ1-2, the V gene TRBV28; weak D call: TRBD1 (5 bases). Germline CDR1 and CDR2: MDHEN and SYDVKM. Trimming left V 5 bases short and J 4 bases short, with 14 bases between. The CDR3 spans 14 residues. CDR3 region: CASSGSRVGYGYTF. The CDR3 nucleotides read TGTGCCAGCAGTGGATCCAGGGTGGGCTATGGCTACACCTTC.

The CDR3, as DNA: TGTGCCAGCAGGGGCTTCGGGGAAGAGCAGTACTTC. Translation: CASRGFGEEQYF. This chain uses TRBV2 with TRBJ2-7; D may be TRBD2 (5 bases). Germline CDR1 and CDR2: SNHLY and FYNNEI. The CDR3 has 12 residues. V lost 6 bases to trimming and J lost 7 bases, with 13 bases between them.

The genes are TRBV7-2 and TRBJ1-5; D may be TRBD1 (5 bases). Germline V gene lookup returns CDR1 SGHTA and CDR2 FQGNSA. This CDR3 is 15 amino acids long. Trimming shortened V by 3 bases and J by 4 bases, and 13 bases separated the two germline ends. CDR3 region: CASSFTAGQNQPQHF. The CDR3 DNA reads TGTGCCAGCAGCTTCACGGCAGGACAAAATCAGCCCCAGCATTTT.

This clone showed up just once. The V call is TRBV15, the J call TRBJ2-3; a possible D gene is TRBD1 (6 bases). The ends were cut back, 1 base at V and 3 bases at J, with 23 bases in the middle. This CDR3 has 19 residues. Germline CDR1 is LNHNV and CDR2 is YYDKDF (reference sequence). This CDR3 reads CATSRGEPGQLGRTDTQYF. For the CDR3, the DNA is TGTGCCACCAGCAGAGGGGAACCGGGACAACTAGGAAGGACAGATACGCAGTATTTT.

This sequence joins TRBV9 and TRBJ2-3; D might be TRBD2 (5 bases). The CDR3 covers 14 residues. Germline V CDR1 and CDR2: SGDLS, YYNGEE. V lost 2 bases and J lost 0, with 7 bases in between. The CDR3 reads CASSVRGSTDTQYF. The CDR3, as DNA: TGTGCCAGCAGCGTGCGAGGGAGCACAGATACGCAGTATTTT.

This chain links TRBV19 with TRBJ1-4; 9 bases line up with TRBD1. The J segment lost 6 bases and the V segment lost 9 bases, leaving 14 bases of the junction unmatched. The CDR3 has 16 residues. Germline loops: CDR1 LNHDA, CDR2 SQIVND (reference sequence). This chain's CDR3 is CASGLRGDRVYEKLFF. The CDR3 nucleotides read TGTGCCAGCGGACTTAGAGGGGACAGGGTATATGAAAAACTGTTTTTT.

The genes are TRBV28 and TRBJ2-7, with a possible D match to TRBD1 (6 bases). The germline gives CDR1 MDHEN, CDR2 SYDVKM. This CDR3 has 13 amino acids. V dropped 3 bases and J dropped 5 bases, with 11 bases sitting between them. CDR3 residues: CASSFGGLDEQYF. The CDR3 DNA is TGTGCCAGCAGTTTTGGGGGCTTAGACGAGCAGTACTTC. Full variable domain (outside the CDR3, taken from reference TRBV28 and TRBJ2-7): DVKVTQSSRYLVKRTGEKVFLECVQDMDHENMFWYRQDPGLGLRLIYFSYDVKMKEKGDIPEGYSVSREKKERFSLILESASTNQTSMYLCASSFGGLDEQYFGPGTRLTVT.

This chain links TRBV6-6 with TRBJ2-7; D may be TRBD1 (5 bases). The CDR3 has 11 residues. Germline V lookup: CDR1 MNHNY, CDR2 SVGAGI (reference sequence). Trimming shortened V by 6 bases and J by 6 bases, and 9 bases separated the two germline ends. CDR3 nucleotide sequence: TGTGCCAGCAGCACAGGTCTCGAGCAGTACTTC. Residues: CASSTGLEQYF.

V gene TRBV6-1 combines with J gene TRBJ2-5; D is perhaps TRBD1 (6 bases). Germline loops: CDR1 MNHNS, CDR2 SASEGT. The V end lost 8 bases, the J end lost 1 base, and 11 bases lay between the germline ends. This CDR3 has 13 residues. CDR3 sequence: CASGGRGQETQYF. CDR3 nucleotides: TGTGCCAGCGGGGGCAGGGGCCAAGAGACCCAGTACTTC.

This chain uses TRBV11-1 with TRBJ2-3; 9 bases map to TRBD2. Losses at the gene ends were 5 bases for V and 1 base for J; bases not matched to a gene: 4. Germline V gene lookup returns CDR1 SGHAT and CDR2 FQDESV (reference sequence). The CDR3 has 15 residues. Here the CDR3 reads CASSLIAGGTDTQYF. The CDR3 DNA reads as TGTGCCAGCAGCCTCATAGCGGGGGGCACAGATACGCAGTATTTT.

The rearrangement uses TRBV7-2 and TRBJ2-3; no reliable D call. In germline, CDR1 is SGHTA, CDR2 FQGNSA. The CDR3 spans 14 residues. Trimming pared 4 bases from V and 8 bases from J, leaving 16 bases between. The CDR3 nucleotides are TGTGCCAGCAGCTCTCGGACGGCACAGATTACGCAGTATTTT. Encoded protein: CASSSRTAQITQYF.

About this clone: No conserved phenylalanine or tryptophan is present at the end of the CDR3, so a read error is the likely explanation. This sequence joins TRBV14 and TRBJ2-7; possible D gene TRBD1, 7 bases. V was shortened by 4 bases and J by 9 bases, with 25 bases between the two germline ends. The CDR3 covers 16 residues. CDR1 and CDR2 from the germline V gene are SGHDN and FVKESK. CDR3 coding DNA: TGTGCCAGCAGCCTGGGGGGACAGTTTATCCCTACGAGGCAGTACCTC. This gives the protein CASSLGGQFIPTRQYL.

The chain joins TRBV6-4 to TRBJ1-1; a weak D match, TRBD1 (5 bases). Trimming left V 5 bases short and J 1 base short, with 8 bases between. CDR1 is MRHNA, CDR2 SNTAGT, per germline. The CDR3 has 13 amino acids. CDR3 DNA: TGTGCCAGCAGTCGTACAGGGAACACTGAAGCTTTCTTT. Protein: CASSRTGNTEAFF.

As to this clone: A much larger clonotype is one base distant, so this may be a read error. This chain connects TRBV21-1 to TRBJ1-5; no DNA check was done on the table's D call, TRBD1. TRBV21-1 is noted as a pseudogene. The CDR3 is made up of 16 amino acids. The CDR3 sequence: CASSTETGSGNQPQHF. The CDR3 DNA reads TGTGCCAGCAGCACCGAGACAGGGAGTGGCAATCAGCCCCAGCATTTT.

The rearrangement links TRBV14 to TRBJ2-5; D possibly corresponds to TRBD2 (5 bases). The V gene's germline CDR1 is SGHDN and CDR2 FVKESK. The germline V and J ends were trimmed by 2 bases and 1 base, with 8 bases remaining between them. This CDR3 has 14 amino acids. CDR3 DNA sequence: TGTGCCAGCAGCCAACTAGGGAGCCAAGAGACCCAGTACTTC. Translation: CASSQLGSQETQYF.

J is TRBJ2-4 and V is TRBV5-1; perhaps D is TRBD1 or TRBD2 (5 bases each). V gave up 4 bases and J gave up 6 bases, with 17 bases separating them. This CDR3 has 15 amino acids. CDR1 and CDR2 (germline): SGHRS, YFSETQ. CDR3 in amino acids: CASSPIGGELNIQYF. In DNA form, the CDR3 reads TGCGCCAGCAGCCCAATTGGGGGTGAACTAAACATTCAGTACTTC.

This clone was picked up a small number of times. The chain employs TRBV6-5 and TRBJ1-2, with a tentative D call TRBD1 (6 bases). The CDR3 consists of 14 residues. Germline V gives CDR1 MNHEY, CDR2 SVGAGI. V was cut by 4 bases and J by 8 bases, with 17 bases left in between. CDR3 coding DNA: TGTGCCAGCAGTTTCCTAGGACAGTTTCGCGGCTACACCTTC. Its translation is CASSFLGQFRGYTF.

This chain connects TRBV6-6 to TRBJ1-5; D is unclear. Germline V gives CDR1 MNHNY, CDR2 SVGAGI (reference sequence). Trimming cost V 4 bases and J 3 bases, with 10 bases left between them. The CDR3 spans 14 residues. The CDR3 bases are TGTGCCAGCAGTTCGGAGGTTAACAATCAGCCCCAGCATTTT. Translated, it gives CASSSEVNNQPQHF.

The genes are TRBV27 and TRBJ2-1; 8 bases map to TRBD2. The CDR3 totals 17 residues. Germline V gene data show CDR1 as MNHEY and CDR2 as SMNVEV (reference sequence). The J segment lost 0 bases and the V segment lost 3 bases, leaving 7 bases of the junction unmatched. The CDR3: CASSFGFAGGSYNEQFF. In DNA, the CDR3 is TGTGCCAGCAGTTTTGGTTTTGCGGGGGGCTCCTACAATGAGCAGTTCTTC.

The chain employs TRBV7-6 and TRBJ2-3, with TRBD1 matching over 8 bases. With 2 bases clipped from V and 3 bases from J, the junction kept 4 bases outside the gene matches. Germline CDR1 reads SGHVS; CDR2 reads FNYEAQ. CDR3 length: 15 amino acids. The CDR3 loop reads CASSLRTGMTDTQYF. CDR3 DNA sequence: TGTGCCAGCAGCTTAAGGACAGGGATGACAGATACGCAGTATTTT.

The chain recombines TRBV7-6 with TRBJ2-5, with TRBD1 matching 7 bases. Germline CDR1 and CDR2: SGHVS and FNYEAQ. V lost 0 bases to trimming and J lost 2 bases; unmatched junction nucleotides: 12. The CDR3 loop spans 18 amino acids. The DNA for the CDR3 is TGTGCCAGCAGCTTAGCATGGTTGGCCCCGGGACAGCAAGAGACCCAGTACTTC. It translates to CASSLAWLAPGQQETQYF.

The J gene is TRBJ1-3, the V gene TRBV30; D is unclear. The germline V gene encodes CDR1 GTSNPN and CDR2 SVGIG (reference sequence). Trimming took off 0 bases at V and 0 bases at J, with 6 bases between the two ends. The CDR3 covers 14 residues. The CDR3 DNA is TGTGCCTGGAGTGTTCGGTACTCTGGAAACACCATATATTTT. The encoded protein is CAWSVRYSGNTIYF. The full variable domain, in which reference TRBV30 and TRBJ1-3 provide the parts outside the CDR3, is SQTIHQWPATLVQPVGSPLSLECTVEGTSNPNLYWYRQAAGRGLQLLFYSVGIGQISSEVPQNLSASRPQDRQFILSSKKLLLSDSGFYLCAWSVRYSGNTIYFGEGSWLTVV.

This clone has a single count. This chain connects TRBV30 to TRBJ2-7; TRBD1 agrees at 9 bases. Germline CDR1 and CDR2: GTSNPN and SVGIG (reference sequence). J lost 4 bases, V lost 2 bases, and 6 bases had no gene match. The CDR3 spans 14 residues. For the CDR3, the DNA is TGTGCCTGGAGTCATACAGGGGGCTGGTACGAGCAGTACTTC. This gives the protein CAWSHTGGWYEQYF.

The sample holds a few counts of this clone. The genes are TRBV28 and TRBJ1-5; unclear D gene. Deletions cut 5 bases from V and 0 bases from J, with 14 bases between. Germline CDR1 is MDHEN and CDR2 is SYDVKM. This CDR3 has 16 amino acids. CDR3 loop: CASSGIALYSNQPQHF. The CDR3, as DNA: TGTGCCAGCAGTGGGATAGCCCTCTATAGCAATCAGCCCCAGCATTTT. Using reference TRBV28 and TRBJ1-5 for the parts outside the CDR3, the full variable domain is DVKVTQSSRYLVKRTGEKVFLECVQDMDHENMFWYRQDPGLGLRLIYFSYDVKMKEKGDIPEGYSVSREKKERFSLILESASTNQTSMYLCASSGIALYSNQPQHFGDGTRLSIL.

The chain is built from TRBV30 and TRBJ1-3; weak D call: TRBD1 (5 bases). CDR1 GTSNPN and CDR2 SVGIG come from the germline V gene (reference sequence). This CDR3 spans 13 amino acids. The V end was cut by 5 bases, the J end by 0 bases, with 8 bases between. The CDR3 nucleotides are TGTGCCTGGGGGACCCTCTCTGGAAACACCATATATTTT. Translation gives CAWGTLSGNTIYF. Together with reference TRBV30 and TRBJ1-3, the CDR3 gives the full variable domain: SQTIHQWPATLVQPVGSPLSLECTVEGTSNPNLYWYRQAAGRGLQLLFYSVGIGQISSEVPQNLSASRPQDRQFILSSKKLLLSDSGFYLCAWGTLSGNTIYFGEGSWLTVV.

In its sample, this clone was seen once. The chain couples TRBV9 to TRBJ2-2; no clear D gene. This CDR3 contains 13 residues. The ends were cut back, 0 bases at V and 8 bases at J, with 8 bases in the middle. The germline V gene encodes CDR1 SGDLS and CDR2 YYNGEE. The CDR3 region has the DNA TGTGCCAGCAGCGTAGAAGCTAGGGGGGAGCTGTTTTTT. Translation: CASSVEARGELFF.

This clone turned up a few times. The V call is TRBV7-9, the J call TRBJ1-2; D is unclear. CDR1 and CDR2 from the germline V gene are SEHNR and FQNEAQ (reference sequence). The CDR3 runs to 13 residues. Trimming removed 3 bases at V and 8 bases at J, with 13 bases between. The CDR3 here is CASSLGGWEGYTF. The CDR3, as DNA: TGTGCCAGCAGCTTGGGTGGATGGGAAGGCTACACCTTC.

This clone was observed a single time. The CDR3 sequence is CASSLPGTGFGYTF. DNA of the CDR3: TGTGCCAGCAGTTTACCCGGGACAGGTTTTGGCTACACCTTC. The V gene is TRBV28, the J gene TRBJ1-2, with TRBD1 matching 8 bases. The CDR3 runs 14 residues. The V and J ends lost 2 bases and 7 bases, in that order; junction bases with no gene match: 6. From germline, CDR1 is MDHEN and CDR2 SYDVKM.

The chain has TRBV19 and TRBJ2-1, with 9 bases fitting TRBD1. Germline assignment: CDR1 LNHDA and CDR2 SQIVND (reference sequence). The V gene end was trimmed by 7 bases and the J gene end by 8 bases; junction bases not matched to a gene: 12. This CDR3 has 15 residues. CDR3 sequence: CASNSQAQGAYEQFF. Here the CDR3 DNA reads TGTGCCAGTAACTCGCAGGCACAGGGGGCGTATGAGCAGTTCTTC.